These T cell receptor beta chains were read from a single sample in a study of blood T cells in healthy people across ages. TCRdb passed the 5' RACE reads through MiXCR, listing each CDR3 protein once. The table has approximately 940,000 distinct CDR3 sequences, about 44% seen once. What was sequenced was blood. The receptors were sampled from a young man in good health. Each CDR3 is given with its conserved first and last residue. Not all rows give a size; the values are once, few, many and, for expanded clones, a class.

>once|TRBV27|TRBJ1-1
CASSSRTGWDTEAFF
>few|TRBV28|TRBJ2-3
CASSLPGQGHTDTQYF
>NA|TRBV7-3|TRBJ1-1
CASSIRETGMNTEAFF
>many|TRBV4-3|TRBJ1-2
CASSQGQGYGYTF
>NA|TRBV20-1|TRBJ2-1
CSAPTSGGLNEQFF
>NA|TRBV27|TRBJ1-2
CASSPKGQDYGYTF
>NA|TRBV18|NA
CASSPPEGNYEQYF
>NA|TRBV6-2/TRBV6-3|TRBJ1-1
CASSAPGGTEAFF
>NA|TRBV11-1|TRBJ2-7
CASRRGASEQYF
>few|TRBV3-1|TRBJ2-3
CASSLLGGVNTDTQYF
>many|TRBV6-2/TRBV6-3|TRBJ1-5
CASSSARLVGQPQHF
>few|TRBV4-1|TRBJ1-4
CASSQEYGGEKLFF
>NA|TRBV12-3/TRBV12-4|NA
CASRAVDVKTQYF
>NA|TRBV11-2|TRBJ2-2
CASSPITTGELFF
>few|TRBV7-8|TRBJ1-1
CASSPGAGRGTEAFF
>NA|TRBV2|TRBJ2-5
CASSRGLNQETQYF
>NA|TRBV4-3|TRBJ2-6
CASSVTVISGANVLTF
>NA|TRBV12-3/TRBV12-4|TRBJ1-2
CANQKFEGAAGGYTF
>few|TRBV11-2|TRBJ2-7
CASSLVTVSYEQYF
>few|TRBV20-1|TRBJ1-2
CSAMGWGVGGYTF
>few|TRBV7-2|TRBJ1-1
CASSLHLSGISTEAFF
>once|TRBV27|TRBJ1-2
CASSLGTAEYGYTF
>NA|TRBV9|TRBJ2-1
CASSVATSGGASYNEQFF
>NA|TRBV6-5|TRBJ1-1
CASSYRGLNAEAFF
>few|TRBV6-5|TRBJ2-2
CASSYSQGGTGELFF
>NA|TRBV10-3|TRBJ2-1
CAISTNNEQFF
>NA|TRBV4-1|TRBJ2-3
CASSPDTGGGGTQYF